This paragraph covers one T cell receptor (beta chain) sequence. Germline CDR1 reads MNHNS; CDR2 reads SASEGT. With 1 base removed from V and 2 bases from J, the gap between germline ends came to 8 bases. The CDR3 is made up of 14 amino acids. This sample stems from a study of T cell responses to AZD1222 COVID-19 vaccine. Some clones are missing from TCRdb's copy, which holds only in-frame ones; the method was immunoSEQ multiplex PCR. The data hold over 85,000 clones, with 88% observed a single time. This specimen was peripheral blood, taken 28 days after the second AZD1222 dose. This TCR came from an adult who received the AZD1222 COVID-19 vaccine. The chain combines TRBV6-1 with TRBJ2-5, with D hard to call. The CDR3, as DNA: TGTGCCAGCAGTGAAGGAACAGCACAAGAGACCCAGTACTTC. This sequence encodes CASSEGTAQETQYF.